This TCR beta chain is drawn from a study of T cells expressing NK-cell markers. Study-wide points: Unclear, still, was the HCMV specificity of the expanded NKG2C+ T cell clones. The same clonotypes also predominated in the CD3+CD56-NKG2C+ fraction of several donors. In a handful of donors, dominant CD3+CD56+NKG2C+ clones formed 1.0-7.0% of CD8+ cells.

Of note for this clonotype: Its antigen remains unidentified.

Reprocessing the 5' RACE reads, TCRdb reports a single entry for every CDR3 protein and omits DNA. This sample's table has approximately 460,000 distinct CDR3 sequences. Germline CDR1 is SGHRS and CDR2 is YFSETQ. The CDR3 runs to 16 residues. The sequence derives from a woman between 18 and 75 years old in good health. Sample: blood T cells: a sorted CD56 or NKG2C T cell subset, CD4+ or CD8+ T cells, or bulk PBMC T cells (not recorded which). This sequence joins TRBV5-1 and TRBJ1-1; the D gene TCRdb calls, TRBD1, cannot be checked with no DNA. The CDR3 loop is CASSLLGRGRGTEAFF.